The present T cell receptor beta chain was sequenced within a study of blood T cell repertoires in COVID-19. Study-wide background: COVID-19 samples from acute and convalescent phases originated in the United States, Italy and Spain. Sources were T cells, B-cell-depleted T cells, or PBMCs; the material itself was cDNA or gDNA.

As processed by the authors: Estimated nucleated cell counts came from reference gene primer amplification. Profiled with immunoSEQ multiplex PCR; TCRdb holds only in-frame clones, not every one. V and J calls and clone size are copied from that table; D and trimming were computed from the DNA. Of around 76,000 clones in the sample, around 83% were seen once. J was trimmed by 6 bases and V by 6 bases; bases with no gene match: 4. This CDR3 spans 13 amino acids. Germline V CDR1 and CDR2: SNHLY, FYNNEI. Patients at the Seattle site were enrolled during active infection and followed longitudinally. The material sequenced was peripheral blood. The chain links TRBV2 to TRBJ1-1; 10 bases line up with TRBD1. The receptor was derived from a man aged 25-45 years with COVID-19, enrolled during active disease. DNA of the CDR3: TGTGCCAGCAGGGGGACAGGGGTGCCTGAAGCTTTCTTT. Translating it yields CASRGTGVPEAFF.